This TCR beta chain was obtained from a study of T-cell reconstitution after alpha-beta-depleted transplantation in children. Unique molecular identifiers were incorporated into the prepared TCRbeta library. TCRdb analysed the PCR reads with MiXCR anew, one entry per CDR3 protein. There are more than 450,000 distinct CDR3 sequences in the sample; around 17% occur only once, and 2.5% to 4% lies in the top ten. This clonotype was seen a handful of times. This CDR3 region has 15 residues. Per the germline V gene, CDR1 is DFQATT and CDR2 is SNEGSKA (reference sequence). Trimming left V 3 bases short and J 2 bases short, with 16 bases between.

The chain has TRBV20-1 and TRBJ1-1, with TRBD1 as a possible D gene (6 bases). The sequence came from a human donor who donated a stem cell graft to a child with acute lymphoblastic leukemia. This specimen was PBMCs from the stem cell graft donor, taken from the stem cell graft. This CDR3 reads CSASWTADYNTEAFF. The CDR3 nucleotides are TGCAGTGCTAGCTGGACAGCCGATTATAACACTGAAGCTTTCTTT.